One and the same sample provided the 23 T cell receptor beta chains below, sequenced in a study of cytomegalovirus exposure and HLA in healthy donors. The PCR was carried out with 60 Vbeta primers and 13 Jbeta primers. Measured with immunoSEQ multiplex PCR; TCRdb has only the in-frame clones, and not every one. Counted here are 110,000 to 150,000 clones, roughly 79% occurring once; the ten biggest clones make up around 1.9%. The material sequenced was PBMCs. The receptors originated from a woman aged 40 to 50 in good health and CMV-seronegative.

Here the CDR3 reads CASSFRTSSNTDTQYF. The CDR3 nucleotides read TGTGCCAGCAGTTTCAGGACTAGCAGTAACACAGATACGCAGTATTTT. J is TRBJ2-3 and V is TRBV28, with TRBD2 identical over 8 bases. The CDR3 is made up of 16 amino acids. The trim removed 3 bases at V and 2 bases at J, leaving 7 bases unmatched. Germline CDR1 MDHEN, CDR2 SYDVKM. The entire variable domain, with the rest obtained from reference TRBV28 and TRBJ2-3, is as follows: DVKVTQSSRYLVKRTGEKVFLECVQDMDHENMFWYRQDPGLGLRLIYFSYDVKMKEKGDIPEGYSVSREKKERFSLILESASTNQTSMYLCASSFRTSSNTDTQYFGPGTRLTVL.

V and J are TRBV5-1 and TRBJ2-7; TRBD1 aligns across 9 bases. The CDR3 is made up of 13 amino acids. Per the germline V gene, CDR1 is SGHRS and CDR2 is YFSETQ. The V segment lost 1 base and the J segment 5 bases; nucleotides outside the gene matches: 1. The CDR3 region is CASSLTGGDEQYF. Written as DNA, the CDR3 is TGCGCCAGCAGCTTGACAGGGGGCGACGAGCAGTACTTC.

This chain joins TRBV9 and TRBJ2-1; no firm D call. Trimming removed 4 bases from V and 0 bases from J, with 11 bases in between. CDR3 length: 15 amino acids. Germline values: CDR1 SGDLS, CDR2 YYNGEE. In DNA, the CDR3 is TGTGCCAGCAGCCCATCAATGCGCTCCTACAATGAGCAGTTCTTC. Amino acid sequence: CASSPSMRSYNEQFF.

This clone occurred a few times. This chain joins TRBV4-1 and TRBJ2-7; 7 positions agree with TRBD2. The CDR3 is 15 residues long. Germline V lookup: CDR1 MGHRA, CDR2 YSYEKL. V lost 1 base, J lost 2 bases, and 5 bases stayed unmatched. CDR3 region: CASSQGSSGTYEQYF. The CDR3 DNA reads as TGCGCCAGCAGCCAAGGTTCTAGCGGAACCTACGAGCAGTACTTC.

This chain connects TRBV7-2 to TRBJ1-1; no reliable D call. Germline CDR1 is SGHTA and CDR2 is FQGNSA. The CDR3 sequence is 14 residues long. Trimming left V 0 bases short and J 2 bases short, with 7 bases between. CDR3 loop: CASSLAGLNTEAFF. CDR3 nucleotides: TGTGCCAGCAGCTTAGCGGGCCTTAACACTGAAGCTTTCTTT.

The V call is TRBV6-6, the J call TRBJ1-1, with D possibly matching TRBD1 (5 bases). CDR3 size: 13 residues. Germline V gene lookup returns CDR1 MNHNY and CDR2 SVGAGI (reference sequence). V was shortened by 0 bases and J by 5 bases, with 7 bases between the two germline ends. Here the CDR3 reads CASSYSTGTEAFF. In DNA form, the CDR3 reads TGTGCCAGCAGTTACTCCACAGGTACTGAAGCTTTCTTT.

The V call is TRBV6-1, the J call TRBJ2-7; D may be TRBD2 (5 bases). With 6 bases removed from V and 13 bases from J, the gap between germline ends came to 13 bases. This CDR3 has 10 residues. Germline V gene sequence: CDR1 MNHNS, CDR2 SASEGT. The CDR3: CASREESCYF. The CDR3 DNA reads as TGTGCCAGCAGGGAGGAATCCTGTTACTTC.

CDR3 in DNA: TGTGCCAGCAGCTACGACAGGAGTGGATATTCACCCCTCCACTTT. Translating it yields CASSYDRSGYSPLHF. The chain has TRBV5-6 and TRBJ1-6; TRBD1 is a possible D gene (6 bases). Looked up from germline, CDR1 is SGHDT and CDR2 is YYEEEE. Trimming pared 3 bases from V and 8 bases from J, leaving 15 bases between. The CDR3 length is 15 residues.

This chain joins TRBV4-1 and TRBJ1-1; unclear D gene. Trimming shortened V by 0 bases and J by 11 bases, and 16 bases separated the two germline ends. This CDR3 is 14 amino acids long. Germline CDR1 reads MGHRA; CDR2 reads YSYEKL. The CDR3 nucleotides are TGCGCCAGCAGCCAAGATCTGAGTTCTAAAGAGGCTTTCTTT. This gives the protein CASSQDLSSKEAFF.

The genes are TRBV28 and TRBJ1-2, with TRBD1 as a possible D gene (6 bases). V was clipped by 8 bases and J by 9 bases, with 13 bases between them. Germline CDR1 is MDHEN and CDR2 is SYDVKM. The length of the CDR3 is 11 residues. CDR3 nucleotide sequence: TGTGCCAGCGGGAGAGGGGGTCGCTACACCTTC. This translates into CASGRGGRYTF.

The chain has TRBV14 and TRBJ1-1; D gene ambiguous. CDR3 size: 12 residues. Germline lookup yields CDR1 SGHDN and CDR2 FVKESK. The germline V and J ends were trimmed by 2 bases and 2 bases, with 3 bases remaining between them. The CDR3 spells CASSQSNTEAFF. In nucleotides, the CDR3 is TGTGCCAGCAGCCAATCTAACACTGAAGCTTTCTTT.

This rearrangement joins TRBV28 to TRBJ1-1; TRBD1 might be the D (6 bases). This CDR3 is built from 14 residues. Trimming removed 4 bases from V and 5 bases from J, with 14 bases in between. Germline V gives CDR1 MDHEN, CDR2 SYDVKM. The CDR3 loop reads CASSYPGGGTEAFF. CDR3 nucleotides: TGTGCCAGCAGTTACCCGGGGGGCGGTACTGAAGCTTTCTTT.

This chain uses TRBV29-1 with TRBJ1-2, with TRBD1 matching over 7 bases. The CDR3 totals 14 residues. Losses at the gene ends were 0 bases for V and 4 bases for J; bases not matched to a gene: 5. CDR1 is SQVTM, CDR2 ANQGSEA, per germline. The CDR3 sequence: CSVEDVRDSYGYTF. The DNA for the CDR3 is TGCAGCGTTGAAGATGTCAGGGACAGCTATGGCTACACCTTC.

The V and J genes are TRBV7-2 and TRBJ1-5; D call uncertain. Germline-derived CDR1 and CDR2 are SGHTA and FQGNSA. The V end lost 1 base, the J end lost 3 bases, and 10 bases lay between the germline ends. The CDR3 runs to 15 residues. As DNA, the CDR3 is TGTGCCAGCAGCTTAGGATCGGGGTCCAATCAGCCCCAGCATTTT. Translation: CASSLGSGSNQPQHF. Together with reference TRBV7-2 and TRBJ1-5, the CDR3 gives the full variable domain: GAGVSQSPSNKVTEKGKDVELRCDPISGHTALYWYRQSLGQGLEFLIYFQGNSAPDKSGLPSDRFSAERTGGSVSTLTIQRTQQEDSAVYLCASSLGSGSNQPQHFGDGTRLSIL.

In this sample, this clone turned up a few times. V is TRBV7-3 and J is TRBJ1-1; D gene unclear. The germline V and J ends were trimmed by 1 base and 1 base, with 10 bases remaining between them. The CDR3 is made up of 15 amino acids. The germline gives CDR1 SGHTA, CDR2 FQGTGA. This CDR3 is CASSLMPGGNTEAFF. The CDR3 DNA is TGTGCCAGCAGCTTAATGCCGGGAGGGAACACTGAAGCTTTCTTT.

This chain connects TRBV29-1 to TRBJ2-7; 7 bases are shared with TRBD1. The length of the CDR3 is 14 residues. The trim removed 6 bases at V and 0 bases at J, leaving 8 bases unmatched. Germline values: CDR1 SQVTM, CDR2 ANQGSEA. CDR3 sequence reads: CSVFDRASSYEQYF. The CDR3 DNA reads TGCAGCGTATTTGACAGGGCCAGCTCCTACGAGCAGTACTTC.

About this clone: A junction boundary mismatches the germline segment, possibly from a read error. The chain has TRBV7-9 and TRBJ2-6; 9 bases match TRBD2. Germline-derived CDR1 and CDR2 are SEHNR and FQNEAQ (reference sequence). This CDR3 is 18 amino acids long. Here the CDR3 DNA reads TGTTCCAGCAGCGTAACCGGCGGGGGGGTTTTCTGGGCCAACGTCCTGACTTTC. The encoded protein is CSSSVTGGGVFWANVLTF.

CDR3 nucleotide sequence: TGTGCCAGCAGTTACGAAGGGAGCCAGTACTTC. Its protein product is CASSYEGSQYF. The genes are TRBV6-5 and TRBJ2-5; D is possibly TRBD2 (5 bases). V was clipped by 2 bases and J by 10 bases, with 8 bases between them. Germline lookup yields CDR1 MNHEY and CDR2 SVGAGI. The CDR3 length is 11 residues.

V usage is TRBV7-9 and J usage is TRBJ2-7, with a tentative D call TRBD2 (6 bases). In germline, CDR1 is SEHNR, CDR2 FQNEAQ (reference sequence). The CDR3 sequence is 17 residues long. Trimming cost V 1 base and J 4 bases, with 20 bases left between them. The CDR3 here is CASSLVVGSGGSYEQYF. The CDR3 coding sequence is TGTGCCAGCAGCTTAGTCGTCGGTAGCGGAGGAAGTTACGAGCAGTACTTC.

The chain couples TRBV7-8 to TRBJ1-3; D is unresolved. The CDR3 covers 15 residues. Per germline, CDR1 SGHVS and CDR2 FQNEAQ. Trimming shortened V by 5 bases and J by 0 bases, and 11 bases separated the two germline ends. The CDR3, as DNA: TGTGCCAGCAGCAACTCACAGTTCTCTGGAAACACCATATATTTT. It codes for CASSNSQFSGNTIYF.

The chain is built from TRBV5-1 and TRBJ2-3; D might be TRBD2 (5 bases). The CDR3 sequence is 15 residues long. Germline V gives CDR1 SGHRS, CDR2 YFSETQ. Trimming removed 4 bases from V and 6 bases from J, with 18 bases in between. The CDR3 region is CASSLQAVPGDTQYF. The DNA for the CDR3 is TGCGCCAGCAGCCTCCAAGCGGTCCCGGGCGATACGCAGTATTTT. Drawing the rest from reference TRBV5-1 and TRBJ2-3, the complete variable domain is KAGVTQTPRYLIKTRGQQVTLSCSPISGHRSVSWYQQTPGQGLQFLFEYFSETQRNKGNFPGRFSGRQFSNSRSEMNVSTLELGDSALYLCASSLQAVPGDTQYFGPGTRLTVL.

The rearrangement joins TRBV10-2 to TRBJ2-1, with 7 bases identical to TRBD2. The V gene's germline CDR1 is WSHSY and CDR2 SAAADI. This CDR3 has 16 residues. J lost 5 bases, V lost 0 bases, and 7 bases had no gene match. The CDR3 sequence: CASSESKLATNNEQFF. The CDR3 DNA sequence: TGCGCCAGCAGTGAGTCGAAACTAGCGACGAACAATGAGCAGTTCTTC.

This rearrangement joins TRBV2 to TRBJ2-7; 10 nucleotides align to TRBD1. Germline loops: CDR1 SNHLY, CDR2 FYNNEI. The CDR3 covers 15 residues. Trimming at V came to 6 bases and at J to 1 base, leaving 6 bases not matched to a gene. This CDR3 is CASRGDRGGSYEQYF. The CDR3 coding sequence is TGTGCCAGCAGAGGGGACAGGGGAGGTTCCTACGAGCAGTACTTC.